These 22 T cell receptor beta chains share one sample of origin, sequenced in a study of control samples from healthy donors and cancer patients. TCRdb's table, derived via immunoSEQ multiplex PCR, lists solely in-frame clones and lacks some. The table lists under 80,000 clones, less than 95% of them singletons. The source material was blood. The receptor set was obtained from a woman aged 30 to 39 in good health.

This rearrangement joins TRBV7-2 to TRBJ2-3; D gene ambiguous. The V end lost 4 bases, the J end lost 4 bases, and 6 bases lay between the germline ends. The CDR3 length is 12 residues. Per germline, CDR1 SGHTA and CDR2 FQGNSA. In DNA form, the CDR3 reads TGTGCCAGCAGCTCGTTCGCAGATACGCAGTATTTT. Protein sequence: CASSSFADTQYF.

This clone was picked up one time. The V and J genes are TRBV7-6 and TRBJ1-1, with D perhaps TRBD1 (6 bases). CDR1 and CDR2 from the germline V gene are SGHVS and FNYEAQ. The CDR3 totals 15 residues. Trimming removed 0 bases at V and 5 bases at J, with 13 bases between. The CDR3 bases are TGTGCCAGCAGCTTAGCCGAGGGGGTTCAAACTGAAGCTTTCTTT. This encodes CASSLAEGVQTEAFF.

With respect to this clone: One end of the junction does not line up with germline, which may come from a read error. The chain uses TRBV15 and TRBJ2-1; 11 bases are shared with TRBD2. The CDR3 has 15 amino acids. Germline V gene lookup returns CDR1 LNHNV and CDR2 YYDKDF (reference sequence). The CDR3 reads CATSRDRLAGGPSLF. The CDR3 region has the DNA TGTGCCACCAGCAGAGATCGGCTAGCGGGGGGCCCATCGCTCTTC.

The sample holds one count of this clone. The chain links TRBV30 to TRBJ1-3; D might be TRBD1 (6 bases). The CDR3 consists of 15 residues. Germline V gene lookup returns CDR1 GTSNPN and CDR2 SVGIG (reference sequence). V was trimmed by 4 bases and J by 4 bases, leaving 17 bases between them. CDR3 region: CAWNPDSLRGNTIYF. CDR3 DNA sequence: TGTGCCTGGAACCCGGACAGTCTTCGGGGAAACACCATATATTTT.

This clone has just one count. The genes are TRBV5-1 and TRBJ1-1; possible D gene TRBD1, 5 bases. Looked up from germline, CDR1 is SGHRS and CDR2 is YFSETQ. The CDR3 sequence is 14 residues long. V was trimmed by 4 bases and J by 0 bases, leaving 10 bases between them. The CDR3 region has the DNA TGCGCCAGCAGCATCGGGACCTTGAACACTGAAGCTTTCTTT. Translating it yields CASSIGTLNTEAFF.

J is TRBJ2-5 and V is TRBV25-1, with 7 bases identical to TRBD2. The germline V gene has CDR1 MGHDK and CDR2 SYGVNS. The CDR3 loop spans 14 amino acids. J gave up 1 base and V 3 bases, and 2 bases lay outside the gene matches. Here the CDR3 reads CASSDSGGQETQYF. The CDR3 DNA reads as TGTGCCAGCAGTGATTCGGGGGGCCAAGAGACCCAGTACTTC.

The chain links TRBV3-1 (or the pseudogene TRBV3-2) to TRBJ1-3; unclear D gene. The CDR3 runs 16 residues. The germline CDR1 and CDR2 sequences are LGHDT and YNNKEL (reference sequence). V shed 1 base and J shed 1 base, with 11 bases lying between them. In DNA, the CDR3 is TGTGCCAGCAGCCAAGCATATTCGCCGTCTGGAAACACCATATATTTT. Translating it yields CASSQAYSPSGNTIYF.

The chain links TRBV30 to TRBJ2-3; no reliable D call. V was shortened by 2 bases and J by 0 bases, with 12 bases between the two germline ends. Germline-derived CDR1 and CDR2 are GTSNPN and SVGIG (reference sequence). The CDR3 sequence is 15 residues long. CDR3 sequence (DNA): TGTGCCTGGAGTAGGGCGAGTCTAAGCACAGATACGCAGTATTTT. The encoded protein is CAWSRASLSTDTQYF.

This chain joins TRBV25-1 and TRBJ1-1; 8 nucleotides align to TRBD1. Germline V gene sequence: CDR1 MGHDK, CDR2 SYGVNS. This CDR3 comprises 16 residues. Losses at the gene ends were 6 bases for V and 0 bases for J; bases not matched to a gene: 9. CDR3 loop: CASRGRTGNMNTEAFF. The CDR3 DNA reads TGTGCCAGCAGGGGTCGGACAGGGAATATGAACACTGAAGCTTTCTTT.

The CDR3 loop is CATSEGRDGRPRYNEQFF. As DNA, the CDR3 is TGTGCCACCAGTGAGGGAAGAGACGGGAGACCCCGATACAATGAGCAGTTCTTC. The chain is built from TRBV24-1 and TRBJ2-1; tentative D call: TRBD2 (6 bases). This CDR3 has 18 residues. The germline gives CDR1 KGHDR, CDR2 SFDVKD. Trimming removed 4 bases from V and 4 bases from J, with 22 bases in between.

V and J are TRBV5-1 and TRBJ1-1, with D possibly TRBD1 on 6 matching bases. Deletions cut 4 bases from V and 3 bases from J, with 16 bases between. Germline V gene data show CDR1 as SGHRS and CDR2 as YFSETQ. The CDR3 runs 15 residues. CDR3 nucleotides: TGCGCCAGCAGCAAAGAGGGGGTGGAGTACACTGAAGCTTTCTTT. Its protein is CASSKEGVEYTEAFF.

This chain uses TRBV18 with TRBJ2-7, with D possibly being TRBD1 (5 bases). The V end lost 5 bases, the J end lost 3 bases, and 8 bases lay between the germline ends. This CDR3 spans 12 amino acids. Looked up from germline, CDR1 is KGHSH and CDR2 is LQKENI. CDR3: CASSGHLYEQYV. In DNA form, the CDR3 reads TGTGCCAGCTCAGGACACCTCTACGAGCAGTACGTC.

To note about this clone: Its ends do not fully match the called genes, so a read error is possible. CDR3: CASSLGTSGPPIF. CDR3 DNA: TGTGCCAGCAGCCTTGGGACTAGCGGGCCCCCGATCTTC. This chain uses TRBV9 with TRBJ2-1; 12 bases fit TRBD2. The CDR3 is 13 residues long. Germline V gene lookup returns CDR1 SGDLS and CDR2 YYNGEE.

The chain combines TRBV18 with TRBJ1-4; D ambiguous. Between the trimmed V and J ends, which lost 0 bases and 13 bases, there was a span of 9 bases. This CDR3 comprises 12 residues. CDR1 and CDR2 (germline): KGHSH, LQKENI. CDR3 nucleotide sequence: TGTGCCAGCTCACCACCGACCGGCTCACTGTTTTTT. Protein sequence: CASSPPTGSLFF. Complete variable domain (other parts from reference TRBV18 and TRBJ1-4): NAGVMQNPRHLVRRRGQEARLRCSPMKGHSHVYWYRQLPEEGLKFMVYLQKENIIDESGMPKERFSAEFPKEGPSILRIQQVVRGDSAAYFCASSPPTGSLFFGSGTQLSVL.

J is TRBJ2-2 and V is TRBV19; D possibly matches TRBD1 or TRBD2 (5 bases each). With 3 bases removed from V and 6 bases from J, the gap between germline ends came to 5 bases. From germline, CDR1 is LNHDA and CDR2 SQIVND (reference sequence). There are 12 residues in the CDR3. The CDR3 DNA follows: TGTGCCAGTAGTATGGGGGCCGGGGAGCTGTTTTTT. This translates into CASSMGAGELFF.

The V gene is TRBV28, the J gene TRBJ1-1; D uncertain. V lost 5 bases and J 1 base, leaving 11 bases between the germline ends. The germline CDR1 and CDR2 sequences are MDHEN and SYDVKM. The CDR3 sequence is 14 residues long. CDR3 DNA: TGTGCCAGCAGTACCCTACCAGGGAACACTGAAGCTTTCTTT. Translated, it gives CASSTLPGNTEAFF.

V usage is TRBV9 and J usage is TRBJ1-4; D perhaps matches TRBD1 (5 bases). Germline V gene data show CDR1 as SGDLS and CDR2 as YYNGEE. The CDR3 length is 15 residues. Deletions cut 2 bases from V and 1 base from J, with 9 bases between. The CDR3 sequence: CASSVSGQTNEKLFF. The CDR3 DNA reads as TGTGCCAGCAGCGTCTCAGGGCAAACTAATGAAAAACTGTTTTTT.

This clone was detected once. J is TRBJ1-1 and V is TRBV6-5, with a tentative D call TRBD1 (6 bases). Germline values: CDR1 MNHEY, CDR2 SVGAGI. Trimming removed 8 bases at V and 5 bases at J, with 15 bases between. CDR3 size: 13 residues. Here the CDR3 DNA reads TGTGCCAGCCAAGGTAGAACAGGGACTGAAGCTTTCTTT. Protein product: CASQGRTGTEAFF.

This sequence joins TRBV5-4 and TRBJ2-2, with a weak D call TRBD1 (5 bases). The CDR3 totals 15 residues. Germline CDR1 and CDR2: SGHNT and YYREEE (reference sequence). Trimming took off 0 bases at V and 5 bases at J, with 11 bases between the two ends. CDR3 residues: CASSLGGRWTGELFF. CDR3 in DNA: TGTGCCAGCAGCTTGGGGGGCAGGTGGACCGGGGAGCTGTTTTTT.

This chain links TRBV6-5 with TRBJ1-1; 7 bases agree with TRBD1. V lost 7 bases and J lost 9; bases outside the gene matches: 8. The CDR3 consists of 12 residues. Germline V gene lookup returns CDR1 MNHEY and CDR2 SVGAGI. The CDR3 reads CASKPGGGKAFF. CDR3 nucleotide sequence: TGTGCCAGCAAACCAGGGGGAGGAAAAGCTTTCTTT.

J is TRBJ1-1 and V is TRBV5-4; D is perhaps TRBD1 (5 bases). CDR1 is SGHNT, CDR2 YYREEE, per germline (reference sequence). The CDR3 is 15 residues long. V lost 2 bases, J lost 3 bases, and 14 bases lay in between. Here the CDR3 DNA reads TGTGCCAGCAGCTTACGGACGGGGGTGGACACTGAAGCTTTCTTT. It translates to CASSLRTGVDTEAFF. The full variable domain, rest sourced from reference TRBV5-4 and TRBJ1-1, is ETGVTQSPTHLIKTRGQQVTLRCSSQSGHNTVSWYQQALGQGPQFIFQYYREEENGRGNFPPRFSGLQFPNYSSELNVNALELDDSALYLCASSLRTGVDTEAFFGQGTRLTVV.

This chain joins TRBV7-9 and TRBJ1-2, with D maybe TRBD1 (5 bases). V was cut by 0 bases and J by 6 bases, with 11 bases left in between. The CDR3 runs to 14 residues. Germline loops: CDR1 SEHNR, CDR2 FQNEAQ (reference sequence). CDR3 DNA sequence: TGTGCCAGCAGCTTAGCGCTAGGAGGGGATGGCTACACCTTC. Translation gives CASSLALGGDGYTF.